Presented here are 3 T cell receptor beta chains from one specimen sequenced in a study of T cell clonality in common variable immunodeficiency. For these TCRs, the target antigens are not known. Overall study findings and caveats: Fewer deletions and N-nucleotide insertions were reportedly seen in common variable immunodeficiency TCR beta sequences.

The repertoire was sequenced with immunoSEQ multiplex PCR; TCRdb's copy has only in-frame clones and lacks some. The table lists about 33,000 clones, with no singletons. Sequenced: peripheral blood mononuclear cells. The receptors shown here come from a human donor with common variable immunodeficiency.

With respect to this clone: From the germline J gene comes the end of the CDR3, since the read stops 3 residues before it. The V call is TRBV2, the J call TRBJ1-5, with D maybe TRBD1 (5 bases). Germline V lookup: CDR1 SNHLY, CDR2 FYNNEI. The CDR3 sequence is 14 residues long. Trimming removed 1 base from V and 4 bases from J, with 8 bases in between. CDR3 bases read: TGTGCCAGCAGTGAAGGGGGCTCAAATCAGCCC. The encoded protein is CASSEGGSNQP. The CDR3, in full, reads CASSEGGSNQPQHF. The whole variable domain, filled in from reference TRBV2 and TRBJ1-5, reads EPEVTQTPSHQVTQMGQEVILRCVPISNHLYFYWYRQILGQKVEFLVSFYNNEISEKSEIFDDQFSVERPDGSNFTLKIRSTKLEDSAMYFCASSEGGSNQPQHFGDGTRLSIL.

This clone showed up many times. The read halts 3 residues ahead of the CDR3 end, with the missing end drawn from the germline J gene. This chain connects TRBV7-8 to TRBJ1-5; 9 positions match TRBD1. The J segment lost 4 bases and the V segment lost 5 bases, leaving 6 bases of the junction unmatched. The germline CDR1 and CDR2 sequences are SGHVS and FQNEAQ. The CDR3 is 15 residues long. CDR3 residues: CASSPPGTGNQPQHF. The sequenced CDR3 bases are TGTGCCAGCAGCCCCCCCGGGACAGGGAATCAGCCC.

This clone came up many times. The read terminates 3 residues ahead of where the CDR3 ends, so the germline J gene completes it. The chain uses TRBV20-1 and TRBJ2-2; 13 nucleotides line up with TRBD2. Germline values: CDR1 DFQATT, CDR2 SNEGSKA (reference sequence). CDR3 length: 14 residues. V lost 5 bases, J lost 3 bases, and 0 bases stayed unmatched. CDR3 residues: CSAGLAGDTGELFF. The CDR3 DNA, read in part, is TGCAGTGCTGGACTAGCGGGGGACACCGGGGAG.